The 30 T cell receptor beta chains below all came from one sample that was sequenced in a study of blood T cell repertoires in COVID-19. Data came from immunoSEQ multiplex PCR; TCRdb stores just in-frame clones and leaves some out. The data hold about 170,000 clones, with 84% observed a single time. The sequenced sample consisted of peripheral blood. The receptors stem from an elderly woman with COVID-19, enrolled during active disease.

The V call is TRBV5-4, the J call TRBJ2-3; TRBD2 agrees at 9 bases. The CDR3 has 15 amino acids. The germline V gene has CDR1 SGHNT and CDR2 YYREEE (reference sequence). V gave up 4 bases and J gave up 3 bases; unmatched junction bases: 6. The CDR3, as DNA: TGTGCCAGCAGCCCAGGACTAGCGATAACAGATACGCAGTATTTT. Translated, it gives CASSPGLAITDTQYF.

The V call is TRBV12-3 or TRBV12-4, the J call TRBJ2-7; D ambiguous. The CDR3 loop spans 13 amino acids. V shed 6 bases and J shed 6 bases, with 15 bases lying between them. CDR3 loop: CASSPGHEAEQYF. CDR3 coding DNA: TGTGCCAGCAGCCCCGGCCATGAGGCCGAGCAGTACTTC.

V is TRBV5-6 and J is TRBJ1-6; D is perhaps TRBD1 (6 bases). Trimming removed 1 base at V and 10 bases at J, with 15 bases between. Germline V lookup: CDR1 SGHDT, CDR2 YYEEEE. The CDR3 consists of 15 residues. CDR3 residues: CASSLRSGGRSPLHF. As DNA, the CDR3 is TGTGCCAGCAGCTTGAGGTCGGGGGGGCGGTCACCCCTCCACTTT.

The chain uses TRBV6-1 and TRBJ2-7, with no clear D. In germline, CDR1 is MNHNS, CDR2 SASEGT. The germline V and J ends were trimmed by 6 bases and 3 bases, with 12 bases remaining between them. CDR3 length: 13 residues. CDR3 sequence (DNA): TGTGCCAGCAGAGAGGTAGCCCTCTACGAGCAGTACTTC. It encodes CASREVALYEQYF.

This chain joins TRBV5-6 and TRBJ1-5; perhaps TRBD1 as D (5 bases). V lost 0 bases and J lost 5, with 12 bases in between. Germline V gene sequence: CDR1 SGHDT, CDR2 YYEEEE. The CDR3 sequence is 15 residues long. The CDR3 DNA sequence: TGTGCCAGCAGCTTGGGCGCAGGGAGGGATCAGCCCCAGCATTTT. As protein: CASSLGAGRDQPQHF.

The CDR3 DNA sequence: TGCAGTGCTAGTCCAGGAGGGATGAGTAATTCACCCCTCCACTTT. Its translation: CSASPGGMSNSPLHF. The chain is built from TRBV20-1 and TRBJ1-6; D unresolved. V was shortened by 3 bases and J by 6 bases, with 15 bases between the two germline ends. CDR1 DFQATT and CDR2 SNEGSKA come from the germline V gene (reference sequence). The CDR3 has 15 residues.

This sequence joins TRBV10-3 and TRBJ1-2; D remains unclear. Trimming cost V 3 bases and J 6 bases, with 8 bases left between them. CDR3 length: 12 residues. Germline V CDR1 and CDR2: ENHRY, SYGVKD. The CDR3: CAISDSQDGYTF. CDR3 in DNA: TGTGCCATCAGTGACAGCCAGGATGGCTACACCTTC.

The rearrangement links TRBV5-1 to TRBJ2-2; TRBD2 might be the D (5 bases). CDR1 is SGHRS, CDR2 YFSETQ, per germline. V lost 1 base to trimming and J lost 4 bases, with 11 bases between them. This CDR3 comprises 15 residues. The CDR3 bases are TGCGCCAGCAGCTTGTTAGGTGAGGGCACCGGGGAGCTGTTTTTT. Protein product: CASSLLGEGTGELFF.

This chain links TRBV7-2 with TRBJ2-7; D gene unclear. This CDR3 contains 15 residues. Per the germline V gene, CDR1 is SGHTA and CDR2 is FQGNSA. The V end lost 1 base, the J end lost 3 bases, and 13 bases lay between the germline ends. DNA of the CDR3: TGTGCCAGCAGCTTAGATCCGAGCCCCCTCTACGAGCAGTACTTC. It encodes CASSLDPSPLYEQYF.

J is TRBJ2-1 and V is TRBV27; 7 bases are a match to TRBD1. The CDR3 is 14 amino acids. The germline V gene has CDR1 MNHEY and CDR2 SMNVEV (reference sequence). The trim removed 5 bases at V and 4 bases at J, leaving 5 bases unmatched. CDR3 loop: CASSKTGLYNEQFF. The CDR3 bases are TGTGCCAGCAGTAAGACAGGGTTGTACAATGAGCAGTTCTTC.

The chain is built from TRBV5-1 and TRBJ2-7; tentatively, D is TRBD2 (5 bases). The germline V gene encodes CDR1 SGHRS and CDR2 YFSETQ. This CDR3 contains 14 residues. V dropped 3 bases and J dropped 0 bases, with 10 bases sitting between them. The CDR3 DNA reads TGCGCCAGCAGCTCCTCGGGGTACTCCTACGAGCAGTACTTC. Its translation: CASSSSGYSYEQYF.

This rearrangement joins TRBV27 to TRBJ1-5; TRBD1 matches 8 bases. CDR1 and CDR2 (germline): MNHEY, SMNVEV (reference sequence). There are 16 residues in the CDR3. The ends lost 6 bases at V and 0 bases at J; junction bases unmatched: 7. This CDR3 reads CASRLTGALSNQPQHF. The CDR3 nucleotides read TGTGCCAGCAGACTGACAGGGGCGCTTAGCAATCAGCCCCAGCATTTT.

V usage is TRBV7-8 and J usage is TRBJ2-3; D gene uncertain. Germline V gene lookup returns CDR1 SGHVS and CDR2 FQNEAQ. The CDR3 is made up of 17 amino acids. Trimming stripped 5 bases from V and 0 bases from J, with 18 bases between. In DNA, the CDR3 is TGTGCCAGCAGCCCCTCGGTTGCAGGTTCTAGCACAGATACGCAGTATTTT. Its translation is CASSPSVAGSSTDTQYF. The whole variable domain, remainder taken from reference TRBV7-8 and TRBJ2-3, is GAGVSQSPRYKVAKRGQDVALRCDPISGHVSLFWYQQALGQGPEFLTYFQNEAQLDKSGLPSDRFFAERPEGSVSTLKIQRTQQEDSAVYLCASSPSVAGSSTDTQYFGPGTRLTVL.

The rearrangement uses TRBV18 and TRBJ1-2; maybe TRBD1 (5 bases). Germline V gives CDR1 KGHSH, CDR2 LQKENI. The V and J ends lost 4 bases and 7 bases respectively, with 10 bases between them. The CDR3 length is 12 residues. CDR3 sequence reads: CASSRSTVGYTF. As DNA, the CDR3 is TGTGCCAGCTCACGCTCGACAGTTGGCTACACCTTC.

J is TRBJ2-2 and V is TRBV6-4, with D possibly TRBD1 on 7 matching bases. Trimming shortened V by 6 bases and J by 4 bases, and 15 bases separated the two germline ends. The CDR3 runs to 15 residues. The V gene's germline CDR1 is MRHNA and CDR2 SNTAGT. The CDR3 DNA reads as TGTGCCAGCAGCCTTCCAGGGGGGATCACCGGGGAGCTGTTTTTT. It is translated as CASSLPGGITGELFF.

This chain joins TRBV5-1 and TRBJ2-5, with 10 bases that match TRBD2. Germline CDR1 reads SGHRS; CDR2 reads YFSETQ. The CDR3 covers 16 residues. The V and J ends lost 0 bases and 5 bases, in that order; junction bases with no gene match: 7. The CDR3 is CASSLGLAGVFETQYF. Written as DNA, the CDR3 is TGCGCCAGCAGCTTGGGGCTAGCGGGAGTGTTTGAGACCCAGTACTTC.

The rearrangement uses TRBV6-1 and TRBJ2-7, with a weak D call TRBD1 (5 bases). The CDR3 sequence is 14 residues long. V dropped 0 bases and J dropped 3 bases, with 9 bases sitting between them. Germline V CDR1 and CDR2: MNHNS, SASEGT. The CDR3, as DNA: TGTGCCAGCAGTGAAGCTTCAGGGATCTACGAGCAGTACTTC. It codes for CASSEASGIYEQYF.

The J gene is TRBJ1-4, the V gene TRBV9, with D perhaps matching TRBD1 (5 bases). The CDR3 runs 16 residues. Trimming took 3 bases from V and 0 from J, leaving 12 bases between them. CDR1 SGDLS and CDR2 YYNGEE come from the germline V gene. CDR3 DNA sequence: TGTGCCAGCAGCGGGGGCTTTGGGGCAACTAATGAAAAACTGTTTTTT. Translating gives CASSGGFGATNEKLFF.

The J gene is TRBJ2-7, the V gene TRBV24-1, with TRBD2 matching 11 bases. The germline gives CDR1 KGHDR, CDR2 SFDVKD. V lost 3 bases and J lost 4; bases outside the gene matches: 4. The CDR3 covers 15 residues. The CDR3 bases are TGTGCCACCAGTGATAGGACTAGCGGGCGATACGAGCAGTACTTC. It translates to CATSDRTSGRYEQYF.

This clone occurred once. The chain couples TRBV5-1 to TRBJ1-3; a weak D match, TRBD1 (5 bases). V was clipped by 0 bases and J by 4 bases, with 14 bases between them. This CDR3 is 16 amino acids long. Germline lookup yields CDR1 SGHRS and CDR2 YFSETQ. CDR3 DNA: TGCGCCAGCAGCTTGGCGTCACGGGGGTCGGGAAACACCATATATTTT. Amino acid sequence: CASSLASRGSGNTIYF.

The rearrangement links TRBV5-6 to TRBJ1-6, with D perhaps TRBD1 (6 bases). The CDR3 totals 18 residues. Germline V gene lookup returns CDR1 SGHDT and CDR2 YYEEEE. V shed 4 bases and J shed 0 bases, with 17 bases lying between them. CDR3 sequence reads: CASSQGTFLSSYNSPLHF. The CDR3 nucleotides read TGTGCCAGCAGCCAGGGGACATTTCTAAGCTCCTATAATTCACCCCTCCACTTT.

The chain is built from TRBV6-1 and TRBJ1-5, with D possibly matching TRBD1 (6 bases). Germline lookup yields CDR1 MNHNS and CDR2 SASEGT. V gave up 1 base and J gave up 4 bases, with 14 bases separating them. CDR3 length: 16 residues. The CDR3 region has the DNA TGTGCCAGCAGTGAAGAGTGGGGGAGGGGGAATCAGCCCCAGCATTTT. This gives the protein CASSEEWGRGNQPQHF.

The J gene is TRBJ2-1, the V gene TRBV29-1; possible D gene TRBD1, 5 bases. The length of the CDR3 is 13 residues. Germline CDR1 is SQVTM and CDR2 is ANQGSEA. The germline V and J ends were trimmed by 4 bases and 6 bases, with 13 bases remaining between them. The CDR3 nucleotides are TGCAGCGTTGCGGGCAGGGCGGTCAATGAGCAGTTCTTC. This encodes CSVAGRAVNEQFF.

V gene TRBV19 combines with J gene TRBJ1-2, with unresolved D. Germline CDR1 and CDR2: LNHDA and SQIVND (reference sequence). V was trimmed by 3 bases and J by 8 bases, leaving 10 bases between them. This CDR3 is built from 12 residues. The CDR3: CASSMRTEGYTF. The CDR3 bases are TGTGCCAGTAGTATGCGGACTGAGGGCTACACCTTC.

This clone was counted a few times. The chain has TRBV24-1 and TRBJ2-3; possibly TRBD2 for D (6 bases). The CDR3 totals 14 residues. Trimming took 7 bases from V and 2 from J, leaving 12 bases between them. The germline gives CDR1 KGHDR, CDR2 SFDVKD. The CDR3 loop is CATSVGGYTDTQYF. CDR3 bases: TGTGCCACCAGCGTGGGGGGATACACAGATACGCAGTATTTT.

The V call is TRBV7-8, the J call TRBJ1-4; the D gene is possibly TRBD1 (6 bases). Trimming removed 0 bases at V and 5 bases at J, with 13 bases between. Germline CDR1 and CDR2: SGHVS and FQNEAQ. This CDR3 is built from 16 residues. DNA for the CDR3: TGTGCCAGCAGCTTAGCGGGGGCGGTGCAAAATGAAAAACTGTTTTTT. Its translation is CASSLAGAVQNEKLFF.

The chain has TRBV27 and TRBJ1-6, with 8 nucleotides matching TRBD1. Germline loops: CDR1 MNHEY, CDR2 SMNVEV (reference sequence). Trimming cost V 5 bases and J 11 bases; bases outside gene matches: 8. The CDR3 covers 14 residues. The CDR3 nucleotides read TGTGCCAGCAGTAGTTCCAGGGGGCTCGCACCCCTCCACTTT. This codes for CASSSSRGLAPLHF.

The V and J genes are TRBV5-1 and TRBJ2-3; 8 positions match TRBD2. From germline, CDR1 is SGHRS and CDR2 YFSETQ. With V trimmed by 0 bases and J by 5 bases, 2 bases remained unmatched. The CDR3 is 14 amino acids. CDR3 in DNA: TGCGCCAGCAGCTTGGAACTAGCGGTAGATACGCAGTATTTT. The encoded protein is CASSLELAVDTQYF. Complete variable domain (other parts from reference TRBV5-1 and TRBJ2-3): KAGVTQTPRYLIKTRGQQVTLSCSPISGHRSVSWYQQTPGQGLQFLFEYFSETQRNKGNFPGRFSGRQFSNSRSEMNVSTLELGDSALYLCASSLELAVDTQYFGPGTRLTVL.

This clone was seen just once. The gene calls are TRBV5-1 and TRBJ2-1; 7 nucleotides align to TRBD2. The CDR3 has 13 amino acids. From germline, CDR1 is SGHRS and CDR2 YFSETQ. The J segment lost 5 bases and the V segment lost 4 bases, leaving 3 bases of the junction unmatched. The CDR3: CASSHGGNNEQFF. The CDR3 DNA reads as TGCGCCAGCAGCCACGGGGGGAACAATGAGCAGTTCTTC.

This sequence joins TRBV21-1 and TRBJ1-2; no check of the table's D call, TRBD1, against the DNA was made. TRBV21-1 constitutes a pseudogene. The CDR3 is 15 residues long. CDR3 bases: TGTGCCAGCAGCAAAGGTCCAGGGGGCTTCTATGGCTACACCTTC. It yields the protein CASSKGPGGFYGYTF.